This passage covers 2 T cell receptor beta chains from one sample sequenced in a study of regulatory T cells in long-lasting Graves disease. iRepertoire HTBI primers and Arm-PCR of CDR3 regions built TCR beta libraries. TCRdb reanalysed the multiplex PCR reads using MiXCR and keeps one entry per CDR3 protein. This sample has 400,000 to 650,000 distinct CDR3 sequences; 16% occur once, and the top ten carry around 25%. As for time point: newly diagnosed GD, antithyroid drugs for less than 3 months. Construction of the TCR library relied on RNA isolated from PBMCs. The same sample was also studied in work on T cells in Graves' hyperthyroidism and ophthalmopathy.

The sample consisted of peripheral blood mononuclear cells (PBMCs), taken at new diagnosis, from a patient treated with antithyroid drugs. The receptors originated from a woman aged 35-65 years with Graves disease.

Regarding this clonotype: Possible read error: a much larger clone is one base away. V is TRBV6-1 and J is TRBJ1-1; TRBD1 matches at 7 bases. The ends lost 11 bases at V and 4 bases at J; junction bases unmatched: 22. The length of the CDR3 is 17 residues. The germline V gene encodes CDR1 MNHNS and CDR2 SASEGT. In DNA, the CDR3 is TGTGCCGGAACCGACAGGGCTGGCCTAGGAGGATCCACTGAAGCTTTCTTT. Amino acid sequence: CAGTDRAGLGGSTEAFF.

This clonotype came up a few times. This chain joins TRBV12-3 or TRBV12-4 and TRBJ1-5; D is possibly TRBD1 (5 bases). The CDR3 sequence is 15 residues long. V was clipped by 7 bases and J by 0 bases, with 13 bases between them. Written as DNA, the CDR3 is TGTGCCAGCACCCCTTTTGGGGGTAGCAATCAGCCCCAGCATTTT. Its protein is CASTPFGGSNQPQHF.